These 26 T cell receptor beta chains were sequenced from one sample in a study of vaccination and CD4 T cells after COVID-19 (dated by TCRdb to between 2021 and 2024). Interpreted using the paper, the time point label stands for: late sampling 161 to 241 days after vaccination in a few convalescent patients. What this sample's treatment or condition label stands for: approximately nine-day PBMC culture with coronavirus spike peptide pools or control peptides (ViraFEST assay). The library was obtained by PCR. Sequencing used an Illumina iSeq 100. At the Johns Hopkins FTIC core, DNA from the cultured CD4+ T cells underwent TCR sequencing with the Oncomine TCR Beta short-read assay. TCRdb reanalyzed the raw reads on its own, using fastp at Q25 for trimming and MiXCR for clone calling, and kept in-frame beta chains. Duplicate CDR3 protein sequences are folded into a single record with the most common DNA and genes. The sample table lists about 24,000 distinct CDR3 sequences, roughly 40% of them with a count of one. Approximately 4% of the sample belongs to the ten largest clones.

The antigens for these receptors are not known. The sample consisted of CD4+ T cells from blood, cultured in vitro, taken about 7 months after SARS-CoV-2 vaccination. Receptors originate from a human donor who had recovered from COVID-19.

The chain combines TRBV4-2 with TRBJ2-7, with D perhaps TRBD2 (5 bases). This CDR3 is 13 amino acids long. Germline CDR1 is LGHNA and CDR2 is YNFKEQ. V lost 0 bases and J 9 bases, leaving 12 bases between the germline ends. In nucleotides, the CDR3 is TGTGCCAGCAGCCAAGAGGAGCTTGCGGGGCAGTACTTC. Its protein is CASSQEELAGQYF.

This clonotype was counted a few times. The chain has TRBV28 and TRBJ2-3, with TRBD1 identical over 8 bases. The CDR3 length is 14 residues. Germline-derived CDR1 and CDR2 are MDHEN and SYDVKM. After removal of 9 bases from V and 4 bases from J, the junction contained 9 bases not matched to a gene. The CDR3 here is CASYTGGTADTQYF. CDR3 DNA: TGTGCCAGTTACACAGGGGGGACTGCAGATACGCAGTATTTT.

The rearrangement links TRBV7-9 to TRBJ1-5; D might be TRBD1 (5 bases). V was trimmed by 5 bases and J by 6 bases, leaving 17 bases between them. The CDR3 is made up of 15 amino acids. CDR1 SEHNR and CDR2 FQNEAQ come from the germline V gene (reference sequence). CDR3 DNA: TGTGCCAGCAGCCCGCTCGGAAGGGGTCGTCAGCCCCAGCATTTT. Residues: CASSPLGRGRQPQHF.

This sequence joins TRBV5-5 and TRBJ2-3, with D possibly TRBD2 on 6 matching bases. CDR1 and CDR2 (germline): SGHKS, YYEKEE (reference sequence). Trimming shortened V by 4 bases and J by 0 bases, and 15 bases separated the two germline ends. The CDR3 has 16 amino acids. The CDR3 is CASSPLAETSTDTQYF. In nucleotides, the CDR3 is TGTGCCAGCAGCCCATTAGCGGAGACTAGCACAGATACGCAGTATTTT.

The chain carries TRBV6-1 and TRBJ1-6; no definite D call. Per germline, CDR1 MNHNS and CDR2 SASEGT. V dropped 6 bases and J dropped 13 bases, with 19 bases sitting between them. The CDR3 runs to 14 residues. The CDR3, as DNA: TGTGCCAGCAGACCCGGACGACCCCAAGGGCCCCTCCACTTT. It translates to CASRPGRPQGPLHF.

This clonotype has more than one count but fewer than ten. The CDR3 nucleotides are TGCAGTGCTCGAAATCCAGGGATATCTGTTGGCTACACCTTC. This gives the protein CSARNPGISVGYTF. The V and J genes are TRBV20-1 and TRBJ1-2; a weak D match, TRBD1 (5 bases). This CDR3 is 14 amino acids long. The germline V gene encodes CDR1 DFQATT and CDR2 SNEGSKA (reference sequence). The ends were cut back, 5 bases at V and 7 bases at J, with 20 bases in the middle.

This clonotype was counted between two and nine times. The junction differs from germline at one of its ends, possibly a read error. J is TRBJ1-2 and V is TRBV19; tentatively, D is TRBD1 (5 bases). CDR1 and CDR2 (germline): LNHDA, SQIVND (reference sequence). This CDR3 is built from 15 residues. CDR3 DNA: TGTGCCAGTAGATCACGTGCCGGGACGGACTATGACTACACCTTC. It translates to CASRSRAGTDYDYTF.

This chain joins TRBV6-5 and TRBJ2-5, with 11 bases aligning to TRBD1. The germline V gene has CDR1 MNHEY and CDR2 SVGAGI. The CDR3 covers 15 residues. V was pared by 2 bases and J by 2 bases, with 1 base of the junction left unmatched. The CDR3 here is CASSYRDRGQETQYF. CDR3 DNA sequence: TGTGCCAGCAGTTACCGGGACAGGGGGCAAGAGACCCAGTACTTC.

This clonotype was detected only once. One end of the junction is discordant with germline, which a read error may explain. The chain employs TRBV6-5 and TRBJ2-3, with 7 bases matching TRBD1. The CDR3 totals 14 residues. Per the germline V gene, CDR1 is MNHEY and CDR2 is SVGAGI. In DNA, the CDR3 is TGTGCCAGCAGTTACAGGACAGGCACAGATATGCAGTATTTT. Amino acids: CASSYRTGTDMQYF.

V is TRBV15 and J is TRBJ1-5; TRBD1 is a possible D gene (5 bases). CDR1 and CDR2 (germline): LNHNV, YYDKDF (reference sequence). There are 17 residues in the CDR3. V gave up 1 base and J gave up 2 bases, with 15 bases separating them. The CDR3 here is CATSRGGTAGGNQPQHF. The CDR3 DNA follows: TGTGCCACCAGCAGAGGTGGGACCGCGGGAGGCAATCAGCCCCAGCATTTT.

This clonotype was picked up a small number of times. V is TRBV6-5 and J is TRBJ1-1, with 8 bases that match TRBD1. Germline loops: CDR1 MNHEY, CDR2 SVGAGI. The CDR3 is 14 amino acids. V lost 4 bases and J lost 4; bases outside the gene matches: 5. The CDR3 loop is CASSSTGVVTEAFF. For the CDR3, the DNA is TGTGCCAGCAGTTCGACAGGGGTGGTCACTGAAGCTTTCTTT.

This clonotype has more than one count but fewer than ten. CDR3 sequence reads: CASSEDRDYEQYF. In DNA form, the CDR3 reads TGCGCCAGCAGTGAGGACAGAGACTACGAGCAGTACTTC. The chain couples TRBV10-1 to TRBJ2-7, with D perhaps matching TRBD1 (5 bases). Trimming cost V 2 bases and J 3 bases, with 8 bases left between them. CDR3 length: 13 amino acids. CDR1 WNHNN and CDR2 SYGVQD come from the germline V gene (reference sequence).

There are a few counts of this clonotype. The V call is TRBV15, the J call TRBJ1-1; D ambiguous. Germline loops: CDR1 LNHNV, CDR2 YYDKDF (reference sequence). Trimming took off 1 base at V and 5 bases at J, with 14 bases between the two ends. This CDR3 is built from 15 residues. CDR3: CATSRVLPPDTEAFF. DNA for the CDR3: TGTGCCACCAGCAGAGTCCTACCCCCAGATACTGAAGCTTTCTTT.

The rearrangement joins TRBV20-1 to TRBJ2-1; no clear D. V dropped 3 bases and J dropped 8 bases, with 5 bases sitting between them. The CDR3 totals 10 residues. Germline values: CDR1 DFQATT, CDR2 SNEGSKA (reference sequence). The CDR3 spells CSARSDEQFF. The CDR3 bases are TGCAGTGCTAGGTCGGATGAGCAGTTCTTC.

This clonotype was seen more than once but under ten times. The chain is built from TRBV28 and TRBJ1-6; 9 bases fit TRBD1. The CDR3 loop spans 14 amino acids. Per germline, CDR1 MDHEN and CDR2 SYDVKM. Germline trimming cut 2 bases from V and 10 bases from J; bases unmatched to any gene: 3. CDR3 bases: TGTGCCAGCAGTTTAGGGACAGGGAAATCACCCCTCCACTTT. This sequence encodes CASSLGTGKSPLHF. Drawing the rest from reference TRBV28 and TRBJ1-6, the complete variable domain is DVKVTQSSRYLVKRTGEKVFLECVQDMDHENMFWYRQDPGLGLRLIYFSYDVKMKEKGDIPEGYSVSREKKERFSLILESASTNQTSMYLCASSLGTGKSPLHFGNGTRLTVT.

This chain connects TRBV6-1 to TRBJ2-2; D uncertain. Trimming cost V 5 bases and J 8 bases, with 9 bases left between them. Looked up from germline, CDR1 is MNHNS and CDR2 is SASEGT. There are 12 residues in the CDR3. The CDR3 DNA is TGTGCCAGCAGTCCACCGCGGGGGGAGCTGTTTTTT. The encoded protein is CASSPPRGELFF.

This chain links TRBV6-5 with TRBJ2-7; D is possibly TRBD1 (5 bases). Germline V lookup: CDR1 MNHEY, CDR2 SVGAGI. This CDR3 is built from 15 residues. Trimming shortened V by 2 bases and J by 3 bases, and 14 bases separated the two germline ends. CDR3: CASSYDGRRGYEQYF. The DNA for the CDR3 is TGTGCCAGCAGTTACGATGGACGAAGGGGCTACGAGCAGTACTTC.

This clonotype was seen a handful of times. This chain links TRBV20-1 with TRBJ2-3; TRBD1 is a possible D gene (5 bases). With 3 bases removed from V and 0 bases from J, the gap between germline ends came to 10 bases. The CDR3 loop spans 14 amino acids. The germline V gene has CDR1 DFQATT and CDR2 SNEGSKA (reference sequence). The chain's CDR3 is CSARKDTSTDTQYF. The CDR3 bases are TGCAGTGCTAGGAAGGACACTAGCACAGATACGCAGTATTTT.

The CDR3 protein is CSARDRTSNQPQHF. DNA of the CDR3: TGCAGTGCTAGAGACCGGACTAGCAATCAGCCCCAGCATTTT. V and J are TRBV20-1 and TRBJ1-5; no firm D call. CDR3 length: 14 amino acids. V lost 0 bases and J lost 0, with 6 bases in between. CDR1 DFQATT and CDR2 SNEGSKA come from the germline V gene (reference sequence).

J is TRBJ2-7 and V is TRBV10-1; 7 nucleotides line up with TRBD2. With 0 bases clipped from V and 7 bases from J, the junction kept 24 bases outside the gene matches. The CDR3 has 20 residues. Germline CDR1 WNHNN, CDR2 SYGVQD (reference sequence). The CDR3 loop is CASSESKASGGAQVPGEQYF. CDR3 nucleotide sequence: TGCGCCAGCAGTGAGTCGAAGGCTAGCGGAGGGGCCCAGGTTCCAGGGGAGCAGTACTTC.

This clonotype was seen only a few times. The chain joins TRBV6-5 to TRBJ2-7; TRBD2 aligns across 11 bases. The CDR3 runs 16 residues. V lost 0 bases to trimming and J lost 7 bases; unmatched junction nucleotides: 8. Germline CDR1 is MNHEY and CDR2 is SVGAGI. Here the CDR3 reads CASSYSIAGGPREQYF. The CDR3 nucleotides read TGTGCCAGCAGTTACTCCATAGCGGGAGGGCCCAGGGAGCAGTACTTC.

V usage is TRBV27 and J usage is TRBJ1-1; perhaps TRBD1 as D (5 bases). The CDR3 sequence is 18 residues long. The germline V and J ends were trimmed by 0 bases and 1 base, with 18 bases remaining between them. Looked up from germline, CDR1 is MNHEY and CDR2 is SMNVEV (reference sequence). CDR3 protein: CASSLSDSLLAGNTEAFF. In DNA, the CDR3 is TGTGCCAGCAGTTTATCTGACAGCCTCCTTGCGGGGAACACTGAAGCTTTCTTT.

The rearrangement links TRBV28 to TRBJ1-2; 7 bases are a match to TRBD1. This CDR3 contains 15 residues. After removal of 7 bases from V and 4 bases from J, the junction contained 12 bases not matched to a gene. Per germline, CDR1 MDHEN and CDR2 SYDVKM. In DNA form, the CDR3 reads TGTGCCAGCATTGGGGCCTTCAGGACAGGCTATGGCTACACCTTC. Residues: CASIGAFRTGYGYTF.

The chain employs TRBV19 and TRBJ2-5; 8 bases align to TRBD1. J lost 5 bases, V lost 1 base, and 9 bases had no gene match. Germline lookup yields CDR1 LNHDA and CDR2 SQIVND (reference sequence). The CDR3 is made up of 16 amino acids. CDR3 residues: CASSIGPGGVSETQYF. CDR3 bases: TGTGCCAGTAGTATAGGCCCAGGGGGCGTCAGCGAGACCCAGTACTTC.

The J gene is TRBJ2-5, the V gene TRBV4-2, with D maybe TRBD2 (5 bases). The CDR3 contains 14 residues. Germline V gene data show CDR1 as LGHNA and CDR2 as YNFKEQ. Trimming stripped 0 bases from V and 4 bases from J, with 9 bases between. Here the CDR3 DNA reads TGTGCCAGCAGCCAAGATACCCGGGGAGAGACCCAGTACTTC. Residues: CASSQDTRGETQYF.

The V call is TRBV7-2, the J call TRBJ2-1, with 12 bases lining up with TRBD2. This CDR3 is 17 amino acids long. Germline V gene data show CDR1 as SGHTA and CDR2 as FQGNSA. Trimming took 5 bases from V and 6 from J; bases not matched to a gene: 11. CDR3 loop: CASSPPLAGGLGNEQFF. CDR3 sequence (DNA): TGTGCCAGCAGCCCCCCCCTAGCGGGAGGGCTCGGCAATGAGCAGTTCTTC.